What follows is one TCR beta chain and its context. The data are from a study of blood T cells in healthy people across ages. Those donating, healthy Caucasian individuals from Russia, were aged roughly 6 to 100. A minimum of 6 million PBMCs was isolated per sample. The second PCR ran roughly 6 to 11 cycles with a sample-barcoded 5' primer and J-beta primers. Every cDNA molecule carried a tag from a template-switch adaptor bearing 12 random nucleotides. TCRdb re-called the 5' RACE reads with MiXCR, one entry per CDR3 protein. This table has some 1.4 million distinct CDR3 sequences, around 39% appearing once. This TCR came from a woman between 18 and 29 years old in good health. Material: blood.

As DNA, the CDR3 is TGCGCCAGCAGCTCCCGTACCATTGACGAGCAGTACTTC. Amino acid sequence: CASSSRTIDEQYF. The rearrangement uses TRBV5-1 and TRBJ2-4; no firm D call. The last part of the DNA fits TRBJ2-7 better; the J call may be wrong. Germline assignment: CDR1 SGHRS and CDR2 YFSETQ. The CDR3 is 13 residues long.